This TCR beta chain was sequenced during a study of blood T cell repertoires in COVID-19. Across the whole study: The United States, Italy and Spain were the sources of the acute and convalescent COVID-19 samples.

It was during active infection that Seattle patients were enrolled and then longitudinally followed. In the original processing: Reference gene primer amplification in the assay estimated nucleated cell counts. Assay used: immunoSEQ multiplex PCR; TCRdb lists only in-frame clones, some missing. V and J calls and clone size come straight from that table; D and trimming were deduced from the DNA. The sample holds some 270,000 clones; 86% are singletons and the top ten take around 6%. Sequenced: peripheral blood. The TCR comes from a woman older than 75 with COVID-19, enrolled during active disease.

This CDR3 is CASSIGTGTDTQYF. As DNA, the CDR3 is TGTGCCAGTAGTATAGGGACTGGCACAGATACGCAGTATTTT. The chain combines TRBV19 with TRBJ2-3; weak D call: TRBD2 (5 bases). Germline CDR1 is LNHDA and CDR2 is SQIVND (reference sequence). The length of the CDR3 is 14 residues. V shed 1 base and J shed 1 base, with 6 bases lying between them.